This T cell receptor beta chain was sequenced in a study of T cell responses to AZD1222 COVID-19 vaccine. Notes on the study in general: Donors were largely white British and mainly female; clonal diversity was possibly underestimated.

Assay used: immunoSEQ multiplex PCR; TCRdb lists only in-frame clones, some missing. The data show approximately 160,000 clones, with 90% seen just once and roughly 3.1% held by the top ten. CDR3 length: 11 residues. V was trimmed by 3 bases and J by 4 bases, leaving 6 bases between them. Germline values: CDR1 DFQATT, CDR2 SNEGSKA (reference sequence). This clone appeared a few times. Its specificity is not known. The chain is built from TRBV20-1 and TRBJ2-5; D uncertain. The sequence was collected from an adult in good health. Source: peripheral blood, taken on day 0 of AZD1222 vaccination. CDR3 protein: CSARELETQYF. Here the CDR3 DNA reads TGCAGTGCTAGGGAGCTAGAGACCCAGTACTTC.